These 12 T cell receptor beta chains originate from one sample sequenced in a study of blood T cell repertoires in COVID-19. Only in-frame clones appear in the TCRdb table, and some are missing; sequencing was by immunoSEQ multiplex PCR. Among about 110,000 clones listed, around four fifths were seen once. Specimen: peripheral blood. These receptors originate from an older woman with acute or convalescent COVID-19.

This clone was seen a single time. The V call is TRBV10-1, the J call TRBJ2-7; 8 bases match TRBD1. The CDR3 is made up of 14 amino acids. The germline gives CDR1 WNHNN, CDR2 SYGVQD (reference sequence). The junction had 5 bases not matched to a gene; V was cut back by 2 bases and J by 5 bases. The CDR3 spells CASSEGQGINEQYF. In nucleotides, the CDR3 is TGCGCCAGCAGTGAGGGACAGGGAATCAACGAGCAGTACTTC.

This clone was recorded once. The chain employs TRBV6-2 or TRBV6-3 and TRBJ1-1, with a tentative D call TRBD1 (6 bases). With 4 bases removed from V and 5 bases from J, the gap between germline ends came to 14 bases. CDR3 length equals 14 residues. CDR1 and CDR2 from the germline V gene are MNHEY and SVGEGT. CDR3 region: CASSLQGVGTEAFF. CDR3 coding DNA: TGTGCCAGCAGTTTACAGGGTGTGGGAACTGAAGCTTTCTTT.

The CDR3 spells CASSIVRGLASGSSEQFF. The DNA for the CDR3 is TGTGCCAGTAGTATAGTTCGAGGACTAGCTAGCGGGAGTAGTGAGCAGTTCTTC. The rearrangement joins TRBV19 to TRBJ2-1; the match to TRBD2 covers 10 bases. This CDR3 spans 18 amino acids. J lost 9 bases, V lost 1 base, and 15 bases had no gene match. In germline, CDR1 is LNHDA, CDR2 SQIVND (reference sequence). Full variable domain (remainder filled in from reference TRBV19 and TRBJ2-1): DGGITQSPKYLFRKEGQNVTLSCEQNLNHDAMYWYRQDPGQGLRLIYYSQIVNDFQKGDIAEGYSVSREKKESFPLTVTSAQKNPTAFYLCASSIVRGLASGSSEQFFGPGTRLTVL.

The DNA for the CDR3 is TGTGCCAGCAGCCAAGATGCGCAGGGCAGGAGATCTGGAAACACCATATATTTT. It is translated as CASSQDAQGRRSGNTIYF. J is TRBJ1-3 and V is TRBV3-1 (or the pseudogene TRBV3-2), with D possibly TRBD1 on 5 matching bases. CDR3 length: 18 amino acids. V lost 0 bases and J lost 1, with 16 bases in between. Per germline, CDR1 LGHDT and CDR2 YNNKEL (reference sequence).

This clone has a handful of counts. The rearrangement links TRBV7-2 to TRBJ1-5; D ambiguous. The V gene lost 3 bases and the J gene lost 3 bases, with 6 bases spanning the gap. The CDR3 contains 13 residues. Germline V gene sequence: CDR1 SGHTA, CDR2 FQGNSA. The CDR3 spells CASSFFINQPQHF. The CDR3 coding sequence is TGTGCCAGCAGCTTTTTTATCAATCAGCCCCAGCATTTT. The complete variable domain, with remaining parts taken from reference TRBV7-2 and TRBJ1-5, reads GAGVSQSPSNKVTEKGKDVELRCDPISGHTALYWYRQSLGQGLEFLIYFQGNSAPDKSGLPSDRFSAERTGGSVSTLTIQRTQQEDSAVYLCASSFFINQPQHFGDGTRLSIL.

This rearrangement joins TRBV28 to TRBJ1-6, with D unclear. The CDR3 spans 15 residues. V lost 2 bases, J lost 0 bases, and 5 bases lay in between. Germline CDR1 MDHEN, CDR2 SYDVKM. CDR3 DNA: TGTGCCAGCAGTTTAGAGAGCTCCTATAATTCACCCCTCCACTTT. It yields the protein CASSLESSYNSPLHF.

This chain connects TRBV7-9 to TRBJ1-3; TRBD1 might be the D (5 bases). Germline CDR1 SEHNR, CDR2 FQNEAQ (reference sequence). Trimming cost V 0 bases and J 2 bases, with 5 bases left between them. This CDR3 has 14 residues. CDR3 bases: TGTGCCAGCAGCTTAGCAGGGGCTGGAAACACCATATATTTT. Translating gives CASSLAGAGNTIYF.

The chain uses TRBV5-6 and TRBJ2-1; 13 positions agree with TRBD2. After removal of 6 bases from V and 7 bases from J, the junction contained 13 bases not matched to a gene. The CDR3 sequence is 17 residues long. Germline lookup yields CDR1 SGHDT and CDR2 YYEEEE. CDR3 bases: TGTGCCAGCAACCTCAGAACCCAACTAGCGGGAGGGAATGAGCAGTTCTTC. Translating it yields CASNLRTQLAGGNEQFF. Together with reference TRBV5-6 and TRBJ2-1, the CDR3 gives the full variable domain: DAGVTQSPTHLIKTRGQQVTLRCSPKSGHDTVSWYQQALGQGPQFIFQYYEEEERQRGNFPDRFSGHQFPNYSSELNVNALLLGDSALYLCASNLRTQLAGGNEQFFGPGTRLTVL.

This CDR3 reads CATSETGTSDADTQYF. The DNA for the CDR3 is TGTGCCACCAGTGAAACCGGGACTAGCGATGCAGATACGCAGTATTTT. The genes are TRBV24-1 and TRBJ2-3; 10 nucleotides agree with TRBD2. V lost 4 bases and J lost 4; bases outside the gene matches: 7. Germline lookup yields CDR1 KGHDR and CDR2 SFDVKD. CDR3 size: 16 residues.

The rearrangement links TRBV7-2 to TRBJ1-5, with TRBD1 matching over 9 bases. With 4 bases clipped from V and 4 bases from J, the junction kept 5 bases outside the gene matches. CDR1 SGHTA and CDR2 FQGNSA come from the germline V gene. The CDR3 is made up of 15 amino acids. The CDR3 nucleotides are TGTGCCAGCAGCTGGGATGGGACAGGGAATCAGCCCCAGCATTTT. It is translated as CASSWDGTGNQPQHF. The full variable domain, in which reference TRBV7-2 and TRBJ1-5 provide the parts outside the CDR3, is GAGVSQSPSNKVTEKGKDVELRCDPISGHTALYWYRQSLGQGLEFLIYFQGNSAPDKSGLPSDRFSAERTGGSVSTLTIQRTQQEDSAVYLCASSWDGTGNQPQHFGDGTRLSIL.

This clone was detected once. The genes are TRBV24-1 and TRBJ1-5; no firm D call. Between the trimmed V and J ends, which lost 5 bases and 4 bases, there was a span of 8 bases. Per the germline V gene, CDR1 is KGHDR and CDR2 is SFDVKD. The CDR3 is 13 residues long. The CDR3 bases are TGTGCCACCAGTGGTAAAGCAAATCAGCCCCAGCATTTT. This translates into CATSGKANQPQHF.

The genes are TRBV5-1 and TRBJ1-1; the D gene is possibly TRBD1 (6 bases). CDR1 and CDR2 from the germline V gene are SGHRS and YFSETQ. Between the trimmed V and J ends, which lost 7 bases and 4 bases, there was a span of 23 bases. CDR3 length: 16 amino acids. The CDR3 DNA reads TGCGCCAGCTCTGGGGGGGCGCTGGCTTCGGGCACTGAAGCTTTCTTT. Translation gives CASSGGALASGTEAFF.